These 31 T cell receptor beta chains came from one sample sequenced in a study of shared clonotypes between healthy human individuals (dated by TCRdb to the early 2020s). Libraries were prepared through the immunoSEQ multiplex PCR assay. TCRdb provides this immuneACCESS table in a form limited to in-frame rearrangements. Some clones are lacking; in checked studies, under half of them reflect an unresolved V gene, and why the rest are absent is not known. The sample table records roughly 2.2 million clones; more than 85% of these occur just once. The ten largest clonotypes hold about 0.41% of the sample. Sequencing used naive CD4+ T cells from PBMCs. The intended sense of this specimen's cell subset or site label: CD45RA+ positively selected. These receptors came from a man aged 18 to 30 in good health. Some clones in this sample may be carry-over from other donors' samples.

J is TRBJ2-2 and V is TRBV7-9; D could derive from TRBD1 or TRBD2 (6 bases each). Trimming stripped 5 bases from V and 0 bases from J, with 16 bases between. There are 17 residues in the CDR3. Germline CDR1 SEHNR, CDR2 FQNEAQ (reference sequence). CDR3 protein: CASSGGPRRANTGELFF. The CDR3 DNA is TGTGCCAGCAGCGGGGGGCCCCGGAGGGCGAACACCGGGGAGCTGTTTTTT.

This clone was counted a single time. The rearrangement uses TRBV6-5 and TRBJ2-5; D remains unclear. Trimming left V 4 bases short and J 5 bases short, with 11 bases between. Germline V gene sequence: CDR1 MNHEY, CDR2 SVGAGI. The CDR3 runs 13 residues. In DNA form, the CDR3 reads TGTGCCAGCAGTTCCCCTGTATCCGAGACCCAGTACTTC. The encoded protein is CASSSPVSETQYF.

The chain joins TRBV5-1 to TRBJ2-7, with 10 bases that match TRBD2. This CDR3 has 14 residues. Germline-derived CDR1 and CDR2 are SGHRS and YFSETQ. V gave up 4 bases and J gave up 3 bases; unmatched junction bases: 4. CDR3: CASSTGTSDYEQYF. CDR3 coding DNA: TGCGCCAGCAGCACCGGGACTAGCGACTACGAGCAGTACTTC.

The CDR3 DNA reads as TGTGCCAGCAGCGTAGAAAGCGGACGAAACACTGAAGCTTTCTTT. It specifies CASSVESGRNTEAFF. V usage is TRBV9 and J usage is TRBJ1-1; D is ambiguous. The germline V gene encodes CDR1 SGDLS and CDR2 YYNGEE. The V gene lost 0 bases and the J gene lost 2 bases, with 11 bases spanning the gap. The CDR3 runs to 15 residues.

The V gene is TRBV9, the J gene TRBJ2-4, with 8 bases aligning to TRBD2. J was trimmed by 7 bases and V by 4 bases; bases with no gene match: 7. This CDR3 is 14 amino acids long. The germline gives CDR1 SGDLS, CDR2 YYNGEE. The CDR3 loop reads CASSPAGTRNIQYF. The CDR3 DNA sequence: TGTGCCAGCAGCCCGGCCGGGACTAGGAACATTCAGTACTTC.

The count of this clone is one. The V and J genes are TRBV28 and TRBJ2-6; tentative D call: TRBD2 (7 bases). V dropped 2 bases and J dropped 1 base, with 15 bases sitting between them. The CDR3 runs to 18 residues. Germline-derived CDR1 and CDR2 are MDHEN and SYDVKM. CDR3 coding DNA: TGTGCCAGCAGTTTACCCCAGGGAGGGGGTTCTGGGGCCAACGTCCTGACTTTC. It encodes CASSLPQGGGSGANVLTF.

The CDR3: CASSFREGVGYTF. CDR3 bases: TGTGCCAGCAGCTTTCGGGAGGGTGTTGGGTACACCTTC. The chain carries TRBV7-2 and TRBJ1-2; D is unresolved. V lost 3 bases, J lost 11 bases, and 16 bases lay in between. Germline V gene data show CDR1 as SGHTA and CDR2 as FQGNSA. The CDR3 is 13 residues long.

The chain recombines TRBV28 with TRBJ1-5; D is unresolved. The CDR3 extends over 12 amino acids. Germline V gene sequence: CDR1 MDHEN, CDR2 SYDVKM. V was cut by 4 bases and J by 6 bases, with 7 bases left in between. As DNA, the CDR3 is TGTGCCAGCAGTTCATACGGTCAGCCCCAGCATTTT. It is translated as CASSSYGQPQHF.

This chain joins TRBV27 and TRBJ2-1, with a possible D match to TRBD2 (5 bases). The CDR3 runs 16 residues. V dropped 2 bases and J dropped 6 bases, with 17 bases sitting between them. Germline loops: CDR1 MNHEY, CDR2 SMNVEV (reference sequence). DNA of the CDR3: TGTGCCAGCAGTTTACCGACCGGGATACGATCCAATGAGCAGTTCTTC. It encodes CASSLPTGIRSNEQFF.

For the CDR3, the DNA is TGCGCCAGCACCCCCGGCGGGATCTCCTACAATGAGCAGTTCTTC. As protein: CASTPGGISYNEQFF. The chain carries TRBV5-1 and TRBJ2-1; tentatively, D is TRBD2 (6 bases). Germline V gene lookup returns CDR1 SGHRS and CDR2 YFSETQ. V gave up 6 bases and J gave up 0 bases, with 13 bases separating them. The CDR3 is made up of 15 amino acids.

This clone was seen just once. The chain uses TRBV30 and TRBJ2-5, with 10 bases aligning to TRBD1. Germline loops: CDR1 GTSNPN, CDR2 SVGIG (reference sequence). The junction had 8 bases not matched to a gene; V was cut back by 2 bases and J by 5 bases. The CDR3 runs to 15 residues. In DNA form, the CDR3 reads TGTGCCTGGAGTATCGGAGGGACAGGGGTGGAGACCCAGTACTTC. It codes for CAWSIGGTGVETQYF.

The CDR3 loop reads CASTPGANVLTF. The CDR3 DNA reads TGTGCCAGCACCCCTGGGGCCAACGTCCTGACTTTC. The chain links TRBV9 to TRBJ2-6; D gene unclear. The V gene's germline CDR1 is SGDLS and CDR2 YYNGEE. V was trimmed by 6 bases and J by 2 bases, leaving 3 bases between them. The CDR3 has 12 residues.

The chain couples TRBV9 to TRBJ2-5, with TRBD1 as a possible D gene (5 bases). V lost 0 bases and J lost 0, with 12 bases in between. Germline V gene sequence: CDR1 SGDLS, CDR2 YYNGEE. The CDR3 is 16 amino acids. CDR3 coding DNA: TGTGCCAGCAGCGTAGGGGCACAGGTAGACCAAGAGACCCAGTACTTC. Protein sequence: CASSVGAQVDQETQYF.

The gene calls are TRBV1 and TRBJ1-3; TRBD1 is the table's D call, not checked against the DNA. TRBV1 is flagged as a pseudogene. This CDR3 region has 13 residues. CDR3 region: CTSRTGGGNTIHF. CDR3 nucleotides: TGCACCAGCCGCACAGGGGGCGGAAACACCATACATTTT.

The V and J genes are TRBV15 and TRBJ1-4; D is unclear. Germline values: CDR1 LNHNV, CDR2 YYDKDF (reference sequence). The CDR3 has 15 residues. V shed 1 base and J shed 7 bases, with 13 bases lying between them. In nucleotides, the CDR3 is TGTGCCACCAGCAGAGTGCGCGGCGACGGTGAAAAACTGTTTTTT. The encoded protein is CATSRVRGDGEKLFF.

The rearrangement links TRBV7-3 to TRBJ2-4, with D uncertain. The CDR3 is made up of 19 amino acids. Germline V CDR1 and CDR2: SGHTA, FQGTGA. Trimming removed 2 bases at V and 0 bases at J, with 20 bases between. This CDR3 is CASSLGPLRAPLAKNIQYF. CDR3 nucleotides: TGTGCCAGCAGCTTAGGTCCCTTGCGAGCGCCACTAGCCAAAAACATTCAGTACTTC.

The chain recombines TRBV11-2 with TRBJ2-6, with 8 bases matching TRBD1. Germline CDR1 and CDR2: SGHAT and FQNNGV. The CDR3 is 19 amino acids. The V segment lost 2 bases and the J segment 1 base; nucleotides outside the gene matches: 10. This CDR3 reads CASSLSVARGRSGANVLTF. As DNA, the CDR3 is TGTGCCAGCAGCTTATCGGTAGCCAGGGGGCGGTCTGGGGCCAACGTCCTGACTTTC.

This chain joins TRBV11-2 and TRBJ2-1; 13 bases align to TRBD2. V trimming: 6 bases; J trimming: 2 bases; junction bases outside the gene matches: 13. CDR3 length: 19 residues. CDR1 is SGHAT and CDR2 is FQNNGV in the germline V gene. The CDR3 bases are TGTGCCAGCAGACTGAGACTAGCGGGAGGCCATAATACCTACAATGAGCAGTTCTTC. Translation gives CASRLRLAGGHNTYNEQFF.

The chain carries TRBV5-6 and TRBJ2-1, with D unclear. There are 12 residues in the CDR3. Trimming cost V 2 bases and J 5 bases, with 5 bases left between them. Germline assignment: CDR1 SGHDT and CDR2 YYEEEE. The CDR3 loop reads CASSLVHNEQFF. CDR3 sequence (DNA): TGTGCCAGCAGCTTAGTTCACAATGAGCAGTTCTTC.

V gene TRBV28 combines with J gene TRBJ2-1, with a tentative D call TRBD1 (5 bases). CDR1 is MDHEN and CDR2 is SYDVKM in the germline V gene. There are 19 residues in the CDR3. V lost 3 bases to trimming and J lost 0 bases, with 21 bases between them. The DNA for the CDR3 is TGTGCCAGCAGTTTCCCCCAGGGTAGTCTAGGGTACTCCTACAATGAGCAGTTCTTC. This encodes CASSFPQGSLGYSYNEQFF.

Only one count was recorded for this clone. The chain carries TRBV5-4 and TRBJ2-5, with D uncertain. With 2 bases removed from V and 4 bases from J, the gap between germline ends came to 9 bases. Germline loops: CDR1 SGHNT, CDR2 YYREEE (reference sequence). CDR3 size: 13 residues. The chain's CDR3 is CASSLKYGETQYF. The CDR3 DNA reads TGTGCCAGCAGCTTAAAATACGGAGAGACCCAGTACTTC.

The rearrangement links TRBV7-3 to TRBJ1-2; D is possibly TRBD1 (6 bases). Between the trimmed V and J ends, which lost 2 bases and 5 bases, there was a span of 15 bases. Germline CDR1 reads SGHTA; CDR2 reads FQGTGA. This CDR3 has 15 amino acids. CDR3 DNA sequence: TGTGCCAGCAGCTTACTCGGGGGCGCGGGATATGGCTACACCTTC. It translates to CASSLLGGAGYGYTF.

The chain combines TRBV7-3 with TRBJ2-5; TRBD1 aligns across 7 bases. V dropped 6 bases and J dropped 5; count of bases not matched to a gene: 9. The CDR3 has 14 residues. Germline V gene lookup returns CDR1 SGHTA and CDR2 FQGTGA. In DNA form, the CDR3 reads TGTGCCAGCAGTTACCAAGGGGGCGAGGAGACCCAGTACTTC. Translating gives CASSYQGGEETQYF.

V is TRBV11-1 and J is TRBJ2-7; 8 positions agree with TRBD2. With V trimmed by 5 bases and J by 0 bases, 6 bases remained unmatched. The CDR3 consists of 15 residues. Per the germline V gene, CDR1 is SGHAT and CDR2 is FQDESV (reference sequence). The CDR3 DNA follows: TGTGCCAGCAGCACCGTTCTAGCGGGCTCCTACGAGCAGTACTTC. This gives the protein CASSTVLAGSYEQYF.

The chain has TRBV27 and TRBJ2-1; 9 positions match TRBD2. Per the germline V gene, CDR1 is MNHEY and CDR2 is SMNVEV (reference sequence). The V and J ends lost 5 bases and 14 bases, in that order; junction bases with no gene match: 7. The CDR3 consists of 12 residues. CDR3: CASSGAGTSKFF. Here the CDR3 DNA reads TGTGCCAGCAGTGGAGCCGGGACTAGCAAGTTCTTC.

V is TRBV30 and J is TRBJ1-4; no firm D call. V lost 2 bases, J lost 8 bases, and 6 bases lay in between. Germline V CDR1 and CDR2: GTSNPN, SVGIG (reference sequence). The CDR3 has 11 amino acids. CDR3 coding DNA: TGTGCCTGGAGTTCGGCAGAAAAACTGTTTTTT. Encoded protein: CAWSSAEKLFF.

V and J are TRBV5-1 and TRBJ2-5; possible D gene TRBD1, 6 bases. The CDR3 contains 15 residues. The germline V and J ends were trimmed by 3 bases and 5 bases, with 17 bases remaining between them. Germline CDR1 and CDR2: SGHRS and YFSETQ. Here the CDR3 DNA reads TGCGCCAGCAGCTCACAGGGAGTGGGGGCGGAGACCCAGTACTTC. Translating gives CASSSQGVGAETQYF. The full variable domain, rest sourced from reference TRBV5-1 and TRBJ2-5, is KAGVTQTPRYLIKTRGQQVTLSCSPISGHRSVSWYQQTPGQGLQFLFEYFSETQRNKGNFPGRFSGRQFSNSRSEMNVSTLELGDSALYLCASSSQGVGAETQYFGPGTRLLVL.

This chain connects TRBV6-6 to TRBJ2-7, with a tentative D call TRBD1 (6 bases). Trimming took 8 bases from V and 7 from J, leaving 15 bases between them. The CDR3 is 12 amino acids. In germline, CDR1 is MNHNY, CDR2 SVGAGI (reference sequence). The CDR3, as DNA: TGTGCCAGCTCGCCAGGGACATGGGAGCAGTACTTC. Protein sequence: CASSPGTWEQYF.

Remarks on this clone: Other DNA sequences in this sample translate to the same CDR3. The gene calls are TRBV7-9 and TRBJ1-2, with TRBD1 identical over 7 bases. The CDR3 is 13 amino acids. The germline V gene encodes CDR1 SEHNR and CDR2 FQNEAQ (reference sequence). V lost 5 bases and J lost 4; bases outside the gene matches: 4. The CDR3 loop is CASSPGTAYGYTF. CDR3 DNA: TGTGCCAGCAGCCCCGGGACAGCCTATGGCTACACCTTC.

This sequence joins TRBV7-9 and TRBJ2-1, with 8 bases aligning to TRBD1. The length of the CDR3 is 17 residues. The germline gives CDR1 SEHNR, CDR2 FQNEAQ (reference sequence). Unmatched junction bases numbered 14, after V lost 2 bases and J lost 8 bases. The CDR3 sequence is CASSLRAWTGKRDEQFF. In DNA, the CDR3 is TGTGCCAGCAGCTTAAGGGCCTGGACAGGGAAACGAGATGAGCAGTTCTTC.

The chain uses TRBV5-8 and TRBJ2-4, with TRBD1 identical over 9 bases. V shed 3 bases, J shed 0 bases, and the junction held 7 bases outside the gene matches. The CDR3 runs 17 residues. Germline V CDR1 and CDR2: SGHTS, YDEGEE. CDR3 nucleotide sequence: TGTGCCAGCAGCTCCGGGACAGGGTTTCTAGCCAAAAACATTCAGTACTTC. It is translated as CASSSGTGFLAKNIQYF.